One sample yielded the 20 T cell receptor beta chains listed below, sequenced in a study of shared clonotypes between healthy human individuals. Using immunoSEQ multiplex PCR, the repertoire was profiled, and TCRdb retains in-frame clones only, with some absent. The sample includes around 2,100,000 clones, less than 95% of them seen just once. CD45RO-negative CD8 cells positively selected for CCR7 made up the naive population, which excluded terminally differentiated effector memory CD45RA+ cells. The source material was naive CD8+ T cells sorted from blood. The origin of the receptors is a man aged 18 to 30 in good health.

The rearrangement links TRBV6-1 to TRBJ2-5; D gene unclear. Looked up from germline, CDR1 is MNHNS and CDR2 is SASEGT. This CDR3 has 17 residues. Trimming took 3 bases from V and 1 from J, leaving 18 bases between them. The CDR3 loop is CASSENIVTRFQETQYF. The CDR3, as DNA: TGTGCCAGCAGTGAGAATATTGTCACCCGCTTCCAAGAGACCCAGTACTTC.

The rearrangement links TRBV4-3 to TRBJ2-1; D may be TRBD1 (6 bases). V dropped 1 base and J dropped 8 bases, with 18 bases sitting between them. Germline-derived CDR1 and CDR2 are LGHNA and YSLEER. CDR3 size: 16 residues. The CDR3 protein is CASSQAYRDTEDEQFF. The CDR3 region has the DNA TGCGCCAGCAGCCAAGCATACAGGGATACAGAGGATGAGCAGTTCTTC.

This chain uses TRBV28 with TRBJ1-4, with 7 nucleotides matching TRBD1. The CDR3 covers 14 residues. Germline values: CDR1 MDHEN, CDR2 SYDVKM. V gave up 6 bases and J gave up 8 bases; unmatched junction bases: 9. In nucleotides, the CDR3 is TGTGCCAGCAGCCTGACAGGGCGAAACGAAAAACTGTTTTTT. Translated, it gives CASSLTGRNEKLFF.

The CDR3 DNA reads TGTGCCAGTAGATCACTAGGGGACCTATACAATGAGCAGTTCTTC. Translating it yields CASRSLGDLYNEQFF. The rearrangement uses TRBV19 and TRBJ2-1, with D perhaps TRBD1 or TRBD2 (5 bases each). The CDR3 is 15 residues long. V lost 6 bases to trimming and J lost 4 bases, with 16 bases between them. Looked up from germline, CDR1 is LNHDA and CDR2 is SQIVND (reference sequence).

The V gene is TRBV6-4, the J gene TRBJ1-6; 8 bases map to TRBD1. In germline, CDR1 is MRHNA, CDR2 SNTAGT. The CDR3 is 18 amino acids. The junction had 14 bases not matched to a gene; V was cut back by 3 bases and J by 7 bases. In nucleotides, the CDR3 is TGTGCCAGCAGTGAAACCCCCCCAACAGGGGGTCTGAATTCACCCCTCCACTTT. It encodes CASSETPPTGGLNSPLHF.

The chain recombines TRBV5-1 with TRBJ2-1; 10 bases agree with TRBD2. Looked up from germline, CDR1 is SGHRS and CDR2 is YFSETQ. The CDR3 has 13 residues. CDR3 residues: CASGASGSNEQFF. The CDR3 bases are TGCGCGAGCGGTGCTAGCGGGAGCAATGAGCAGTTCTTC.

This rearrangement joins TRBV11-2 to TRBJ2-7; D is unclear. V shed 2 bases and J shed 2 bases, with 7 bases lying between them. The CDR3 is 13 amino acids. Germline loops: CDR1 SGHAT, CDR2 FQNNGV. The CDR3 region has the DNA TGTGCCAGCAGCTTACGCCCGACCTACGAGCAGTACTTC. It specifies CASSLRPTYEQYF.

Comment on this clone: Other DNA sequences in this specimen translate into the identical CDR3. This sequence joins TRBV27 and TRBJ2-7; 7 positions match TRBD2. The CDR3 consists of 15 residues. CDR1 and CDR2 (germline): MNHEY, SMNVEV (reference sequence). The junction had 7 bases not matched to a gene; V was cut back by 5 bases and J by 0 bases. The DNA of the CDR3 is TGTGCCAGCAGTCTCACCGGCGGGAGCTCCTACGAGCAGTACTTC. It specifies CASSLTGGSSYEQYF.

This sequence joins TRBV19 and TRBJ2-2, with D unresolved. The CDR3 consists of 16 residues. The germline CDR1 and CDR2 sequences are LNHDA and SQIVND (reference sequence). The germline V and J ends were trimmed by 0 bases and 2 bases, with 10 bases remaining between them. The CDR3 coding sequence is TGTGCCAGTAGTATAGATCGGATCAGAAACACCGGGGAGCTGTTTTTT. Residues: CASSIDRIRNTGELFF.

The CDR3 protein is CASSEAAGGIVEQYF. The DNA of the CDR3 is TGTGCCAGCAGTGAAGCGGCGGGGGGTATCGTCGAGCAGTACTTC. The rearrangement links TRBV2 to TRBJ2-7; TRBD2 matches at 8 bases. Germline trimming cut 0 bases from V and 6 bases from J; bases unmatched to any gene: 7. CDR3 length: 15 amino acids. Germline loops: CDR1 SNHLY, CDR2 FYNNEI.

This clone appeared once. This sample includes further DNA sequences coding for the same CDR3. The rearrangement uses TRBV6-5 and TRBJ2-5; D remains unclear. Germline V lookup: CDR1 MNHEY, CDR2 SVGAGI. The length of the CDR3 is 12 residues. The V end was cut by 0 bases, the J end by 3 bases, with 2 bases between. The CDR3 reads CASSYSEETQYF. CDR3 nucleotides: TGTGCCAGCAGTTACTCTGAAGAGACCCAGTACTTC.

V is TRBV27 and J is TRBJ2-7; maybe TRBD1 (5 bases). Between the trimmed V and J ends, which lost 2 bases and 6 bases, there was a span of 14 bases. CDR3 length: 14 amino acids. Germline V gives CDR1 MNHEY, CDR2 SMNVEV (reference sequence). The CDR3 is CASSLQGLPGEQYF. As DNA, the CDR3 is TGTGCCAGCAGTTTACAGGGTTTGCCGGGCGAGCAGTACTTC.

The genes are TRBV6-1 and TRBJ2-7; 7 bases align to TRBD2. The germline V gene has CDR1 MNHNS and CDR2 SASEGT. V dropped 5 bases and J dropped 3; count of bases not matched to a gene: 10. This CDR3 spans 15 amino acids. CDR3 in amino acids: CASSPRGGGNYEQYF. In DNA form, the CDR3 reads TGTGCCAGCAGTCCAAGGGGCGGGGGAAACTACGAGCAGTACTTC.

Regarding this clone: The sample has other DNA sequences that encode this CDR3 too. The V and J genes are TRBV27 and TRBJ2-7; no firm D call. V dropped 3 bases and J dropped 3 bases, with 9 bases sitting between them. CDR3 length: 13 amino acids. CDR1 is MNHEY, CDR2 SMNVEV, per germline (reference sequence). The CDR3 spells CASSFTPSYEQYF. CDR3 bases: TGTGCCAGCAGTTTTACACCGAGCTACGAGCAGTACTTC.

A single count supports this clone. The V call is TRBV18, the J call TRBJ2-7, with D perhaps matching TRBD1 (6 bases). Between the trimmed V and J ends, which lost 3 bases and 4 bases, there was a span of 13 bases. The CDR3 contains 14 residues. Germline CDR1 reads KGHSH; CDR2 reads LQKENI. This chain's CDR3 is CASSPSRDTYEQYF. The CDR3 region has the DNA TGTGCCAGCTCACCGTCCCGGGACACGTACGAGCAGTACTTC.

This chain uses TRBV7-9 with TRBJ1-1, with TRBD1 as a possible D gene (5 bases). The V end was cut by 1 base, the J end by 3 bases, with 12 bases between. From germline, CDR1 is SEHNR and CDR2 FQNEAQ (reference sequence). The CDR3 sequence is 15 residues long. The CDR3 DNA reads TGTGCCAGCAGCTTAGGTCGGGACCGCGACACTGAAGCTTTCTTT. As protein: CASSLGRDRDTEAFF.

Turning to this clone: The sample contains more than one DNA sequence encoding this CDR3. The gene calls are TRBV9 and TRBJ1-1; D may be TRBD1 (6 bases). With 3 bases removed from V and 0 bases from J, the gap between germline ends came to 9 bases. This CDR3 is built from 14 residues. The germline CDR1 and CDR2 sequences are SGDLS and YYNGEE. CDR3 sequence reads: CASSARTVNTEAFF. The CDR3 coding sequence is TGTGCCAGCAGCGCTAGGACAGTGAACACTGAAGCTTTCTTT.

This clone was detected only once. J is TRBJ1-6 and V is TRBV9; D possibly corresponds to TRBD1 (6 bases). The ends were cut back, 0 bases at V and 6 bases at J, with 13 bases in the middle. The length of the CDR3 is 16 residues. Germline V gene sequence: CDR1 SGDLS, CDR2 YYNGEE. The CDR3, as DNA: TGTGCCAGCAGCGTAGAGGGGGAGGCTATTAATTCACCCCTCCACTTT. This sequence encodes CASSVEGEAINSPLHF.

The chain has TRBV4-1 and TRBJ1-1; no reliable D call. V was shortened by 0 bases and J by 3 bases, with 20 bases between the two germline ends. The germline V gene encodes CDR1 MGHRA and CDR2 YSYEKL. CDR3 size: 18 residues. For the CDR3, the DNA is TGCGCCAGCAGCCAAGACGGGTCTGAGTCTCGTTGGGACACTGAAGCTTTCTTT. Amino acid sequence: CASSQDGSESRWDTEAFF.

V is TRBV9 and J is TRBJ2-5; possibly TRBD2 for D (6 bases). Germline V gene sequence: CDR1 SGDLS, CDR2 YYNGEE. The V end lost 5 bases, the J end lost 5 bases, and 13 bases lay between the germline ends. The CDR3 is 13 residues long. CDR3 coding DNA: TGTGCCAGCAGGGGGACTGCGGAGGAGACCCAGTACTTC. It yields the protein CASRGTAEETQYF.